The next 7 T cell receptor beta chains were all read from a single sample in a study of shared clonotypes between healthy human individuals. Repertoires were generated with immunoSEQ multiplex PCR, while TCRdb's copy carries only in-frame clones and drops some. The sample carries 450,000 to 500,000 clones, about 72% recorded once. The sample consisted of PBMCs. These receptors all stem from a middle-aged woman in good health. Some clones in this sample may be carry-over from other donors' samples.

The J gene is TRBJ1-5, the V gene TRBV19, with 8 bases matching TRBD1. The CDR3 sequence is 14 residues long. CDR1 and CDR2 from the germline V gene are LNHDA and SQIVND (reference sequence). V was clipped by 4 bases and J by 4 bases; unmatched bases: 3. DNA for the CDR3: TGTGCCAGTAGTAAACAGGGGGAAAATCAGCCCCAGCATTTT. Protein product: CASSKQGENQPQHF.

Here the CDR3 reads CSVPSGASGDSYEQYF. CDR3 DNA: TGCAGCGTCCCAAGCGGGGCTAGCGGGGACTCCTACGAGCAGTACTTC. The chain couples TRBV29-1 to TRBJ2-7, with 9 bases identical to TRBD2. This CDR3 contains 16 residues. In germline, CDR1 is SQVTM, CDR2 ANQGSEA. The trim removed 6 bases at V and 0 bases at J, leaving 12 bases unmatched.

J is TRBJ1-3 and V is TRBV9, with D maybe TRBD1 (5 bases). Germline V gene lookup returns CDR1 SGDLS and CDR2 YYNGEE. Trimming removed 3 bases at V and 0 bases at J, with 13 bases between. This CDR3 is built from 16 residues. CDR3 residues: CASSAKGLLSGNTIYF. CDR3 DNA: TGTGCCAGCAGCGCGAAGGGGCTTCTCTCTGGAAACACCATATATTTT. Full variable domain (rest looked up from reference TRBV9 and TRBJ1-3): DSGVTQTPKHLITATGQRVTLRCSPRSGDLSVYWYQQSLDQGLQFLIQYYNGEERAKGNILERFSAQQFPDLHSELNLSSLELGDSALYFCASSAKGLLSGNTIYFGEGSWLTVV.

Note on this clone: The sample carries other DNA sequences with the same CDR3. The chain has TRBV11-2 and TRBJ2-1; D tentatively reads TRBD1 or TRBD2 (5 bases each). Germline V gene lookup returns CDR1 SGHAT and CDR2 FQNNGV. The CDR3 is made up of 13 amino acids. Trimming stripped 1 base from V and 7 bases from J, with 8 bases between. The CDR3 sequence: CASSLGRENEQFF. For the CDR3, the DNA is TGTGCCAGCAGCTTAGGCAGGGAGAATGAGCAGTTCTTC. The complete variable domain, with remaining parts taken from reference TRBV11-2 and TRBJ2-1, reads EAGVAQSPRYKIIEKRQSVAFWCNPISGHATLYWYQQILGQGPKLLIQFQNNGVVDDSQLPKDRFSAERLKGVDSTLKIQPAKLEDSAVYLCASSLGRENEQFFGPGTRLTVL.

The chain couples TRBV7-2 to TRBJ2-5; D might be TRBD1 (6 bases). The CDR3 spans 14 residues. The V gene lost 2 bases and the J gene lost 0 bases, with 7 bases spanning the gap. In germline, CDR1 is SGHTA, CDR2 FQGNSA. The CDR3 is CASSLTGYQETQYF. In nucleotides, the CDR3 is TGTGCCAGCAGCTTAACAGGGTACCAAGAGACCCAGTACTTC.

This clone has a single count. The CDR3 region is CASSYRTGAFYEQYF. The CDR3 bases are TGTGCCAGCAGTTACCGAACAGGGGCCTTCTACGAGCAGTACTTC. The chain uses TRBV6-5 and TRBJ2-7; TRBD1 aligns across 7 bases. Germline V gene lookup returns CDR1 MNHEY and CDR2 SVGAGI. The CDR3 loop spans 15 amino acids. Losses at the gene ends were 2 bases for V and 3 bases for J; bases not matched to a gene: 7.

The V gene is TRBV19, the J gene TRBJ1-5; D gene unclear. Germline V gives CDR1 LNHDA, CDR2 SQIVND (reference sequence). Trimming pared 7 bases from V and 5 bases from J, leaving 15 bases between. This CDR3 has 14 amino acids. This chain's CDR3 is CASTSDTTYQPQHF. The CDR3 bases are TGTGCCAGTACCTCAGACACCACGTATCAGCCCCAGCATTTT.